A selection of T cell receptor beta chains follows, all from one sample in a study of blood T cell repertoires in COVID-19. Profiling relied on immunoSEQ multiplex PCR, and the TCRdb table lists in-frame clones only, not all of them. This sample carries about 210,000 clones, around 86% of them seen once, and the ten largest clones take 5.6%. The sequenced sample consisted of PBMCs or T cells enriched from blood (not recorded which). The origin of the receptors is a man aged 35-49 years with acute COVID-19. Both conserved end residues are part of each CDR3. A D gene is named only where the DNA matches it firmly. Rows give clone size only sometimes, using once, few, many, or a class for an expanded clone.

>.|TRBV19|TRBJ1-5|.
CASRDSNQPQHF
TGTGCTTCCAGGGATAGCAATCAGCCCCAGCATTTT
>.|TRBV4-2|TRBJ2-7|TRBD1
CASSPRTGQNSYYEQYF
TGTGCCAGCAGCCCACGGACAGGACAAAATTCTTATTACGAGCAGTACTTC
>.|TRBV5-1|TRBJ2-7|TRBD1
CASSAGQAYEQYF
TGCGCCAGCAGCGCGGGACAGGCTTACGAGCAGTACTTC
>few|TRBV9|TRBJ1-2|.
CASSVGQYGYTF
TGTGCCAGCAGCGTAGGTCAATATGGCTACACCTTC
>.|TRBV19|TRBJ2-2|.
CASSIDRNTGELFF
TGTGCCAGTAGTATAGATAGGAACACCGGGGAGCTGTTTTTT
>.|TRBV27|TRBJ2-6|TRBD1
CASSLGQPLSGANVLTF
TGTGCCAGCAGTTTGGGACAGCCGCTATCCGGGGCCAACGTCCTGACTTTC
>.|TRBV5-6|TRBJ2-3|.
CASSFGGTSTDTQYF
TGTGCCAGCAGCTTTGGCGGTACTAGCACAGATACGCAGTATTTT
>.|TRBV24-1|TRBJ2-3|TRBD1
CATSDPRDRVYTDTQYF
TGTGCCACCAGTGACCCCCGAGACAGGGTCTACACAGATACGCAGTATTTT
>.|TRBV10-2|TRBJ1-6|TRBD1
CATWDRTNSPLHF
TGCGCCACCTGGGACAGGACAAATTCACCCCTCCACTTT
>.|TRBV6-2/TRBV6-3|TRBJ2-2|.
CASSYESTAGELFF
TGTGCCAGCAGTTACGAGTCTACGGCCGGGGAGCTGTTTTTT
>.|TRBV13|TRBJ2-5|TRBD1
CASSLTGARETQYF
TGTGCCAGCAGCTTAACAGGGGCTAGGGAGACCCAGTACTTC
>.|TRBV6-5|TRBJ1-4|.
CASSSTATATNEKLFF
TGTGCCAGCAGTTCAACAGCTACTGCAACTAATGAAAAACTGTTTTTT
>.|TRBV7-9|TRBJ2-5|.
CASEPRGASRETQYF
TGTGCCTCGGAGCCCCGCGGGGCTTCAAGGGAGACCCAGTACTTC
>.|TRBV5-4|TRBJ1-6|.
CASSTPRGNYSPLHF
TGTGCCAGCAGCACGCCCCGGGGGAACTATTCACCCCTCCACTTT
>.|TRBV27|TRBJ1-5|.
CASSRAWRVAENQPQHF
TGTGCCAGCAGTCGGGCTTGGCGGGTGGCAGAAAATCAGCCCCAGCATTTT
>.|TRBV4-3|TRBJ1-6|.
CASSQEEATNSPLHF
TGCGCCAGCAGCCAAGAGGAGGCTACGAATTCACCCCTCCACTTT
>.|TRBV18|TRBJ1-6|.
CASSGDNYNSPLHF
TGTGCCAGCTCAGGCGACAACTATAATTCACCCCTCCACTTT
>.|TRBV3-1/TRBV3-2|TRBJ2-5|TRBD2
CASSPSGSGETQYF
TGTGCCAGCAGCCCTAGCGGGAGTGGAGAGACCCAGTACTTC
>.|TRBV25-1|TRBJ2-7|.
CASRQVYEQYF
TGTGCCAGTAGACAGGTATACGAGCAGTACTTC
>.|TRBV19|TRBJ1-5|.
CASSLTPQPQHF
TGTGCCAGTAGTCTGACACCACAGCCCCAGCATTTT
>.|TRBV6-2/TRBV6-3|TRBJ2-3|.
CASSYSRRSTDTQYF
TGTGCCAGCAGTTACTCGAGGCGGTCCACAGATACGCAGTATTTT
>.|TRBV24-1|TRBJ2-3|.
CATSRGGSREDTQYF
TGTGCCACCAGCCGGGGAGGATCGCGGGAAGATACGCAGTATTTT
>.|TRBV5-1|TRBJ1-2|.
CASSSASGVFYGYTF
TGCGCCAGCAGCTCCGCCTCCGGGGTCTTCTATGGCTACACCTTC
>.|TRBV4-1|TRBJ2-7|TRBD1
CASSQDPNLIRDRAYEQYF
TGCGCCAGCAGCCAAGATCCGAATCTGATACGAGACAGGGCCTACGAGCAGTACTTC